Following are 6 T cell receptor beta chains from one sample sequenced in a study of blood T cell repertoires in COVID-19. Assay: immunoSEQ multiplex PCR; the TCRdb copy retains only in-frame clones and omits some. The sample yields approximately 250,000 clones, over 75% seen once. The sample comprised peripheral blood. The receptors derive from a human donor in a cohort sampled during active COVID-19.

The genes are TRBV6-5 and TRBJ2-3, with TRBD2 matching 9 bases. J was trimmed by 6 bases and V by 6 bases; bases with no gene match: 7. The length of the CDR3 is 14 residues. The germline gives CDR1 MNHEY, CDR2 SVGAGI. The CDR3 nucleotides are TGTGCCAGCAGACCTCTAGCGGGGTCCGATACGCAGTATTTT. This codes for CASRPLAGSDTQYF.

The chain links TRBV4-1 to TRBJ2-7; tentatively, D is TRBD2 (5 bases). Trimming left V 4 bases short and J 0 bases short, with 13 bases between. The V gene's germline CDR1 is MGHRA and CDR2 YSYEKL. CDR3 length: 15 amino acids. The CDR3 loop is CASSLTGSSSYEQYF. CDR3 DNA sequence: TGCGCCAGCAGCCTTACGGGAAGTAGCTCCTACGAGCAGTACTTC.

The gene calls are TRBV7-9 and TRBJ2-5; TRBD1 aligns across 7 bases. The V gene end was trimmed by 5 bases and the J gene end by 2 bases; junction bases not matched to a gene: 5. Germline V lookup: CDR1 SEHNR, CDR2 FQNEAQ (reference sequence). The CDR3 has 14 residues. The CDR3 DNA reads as TGTGCCAGCAGCGAAGGACAGGTTCAAGAGACCCAGTACTTC. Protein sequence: CASSEGQVQETQYF.

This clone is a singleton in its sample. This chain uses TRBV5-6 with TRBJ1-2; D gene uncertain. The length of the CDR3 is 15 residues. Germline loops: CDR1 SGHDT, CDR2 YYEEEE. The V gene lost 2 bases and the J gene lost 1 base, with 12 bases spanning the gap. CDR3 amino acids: CASSLSKRFNYGYTF. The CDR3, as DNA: TGTGCCAGCAGCTTATCTAAGAGGTTTAACTATGGCTACACCTTC.

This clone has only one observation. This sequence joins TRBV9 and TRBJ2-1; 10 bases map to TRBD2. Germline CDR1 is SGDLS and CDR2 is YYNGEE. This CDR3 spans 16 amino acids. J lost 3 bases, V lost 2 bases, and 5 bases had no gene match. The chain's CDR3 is CASSVLWTSGYNEQFF. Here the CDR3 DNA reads TGTGCCAGCAGCGTTCTATGGACTAGCGGCTACAATGAGCAGTTCTTC.

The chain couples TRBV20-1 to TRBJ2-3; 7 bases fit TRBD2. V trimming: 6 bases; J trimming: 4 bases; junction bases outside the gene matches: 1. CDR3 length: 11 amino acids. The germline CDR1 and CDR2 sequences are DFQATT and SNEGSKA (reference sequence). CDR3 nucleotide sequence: TGCAGTGCCGGACTAGCAGATACGCAGTATTTT. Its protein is CSAGLADTQYF.